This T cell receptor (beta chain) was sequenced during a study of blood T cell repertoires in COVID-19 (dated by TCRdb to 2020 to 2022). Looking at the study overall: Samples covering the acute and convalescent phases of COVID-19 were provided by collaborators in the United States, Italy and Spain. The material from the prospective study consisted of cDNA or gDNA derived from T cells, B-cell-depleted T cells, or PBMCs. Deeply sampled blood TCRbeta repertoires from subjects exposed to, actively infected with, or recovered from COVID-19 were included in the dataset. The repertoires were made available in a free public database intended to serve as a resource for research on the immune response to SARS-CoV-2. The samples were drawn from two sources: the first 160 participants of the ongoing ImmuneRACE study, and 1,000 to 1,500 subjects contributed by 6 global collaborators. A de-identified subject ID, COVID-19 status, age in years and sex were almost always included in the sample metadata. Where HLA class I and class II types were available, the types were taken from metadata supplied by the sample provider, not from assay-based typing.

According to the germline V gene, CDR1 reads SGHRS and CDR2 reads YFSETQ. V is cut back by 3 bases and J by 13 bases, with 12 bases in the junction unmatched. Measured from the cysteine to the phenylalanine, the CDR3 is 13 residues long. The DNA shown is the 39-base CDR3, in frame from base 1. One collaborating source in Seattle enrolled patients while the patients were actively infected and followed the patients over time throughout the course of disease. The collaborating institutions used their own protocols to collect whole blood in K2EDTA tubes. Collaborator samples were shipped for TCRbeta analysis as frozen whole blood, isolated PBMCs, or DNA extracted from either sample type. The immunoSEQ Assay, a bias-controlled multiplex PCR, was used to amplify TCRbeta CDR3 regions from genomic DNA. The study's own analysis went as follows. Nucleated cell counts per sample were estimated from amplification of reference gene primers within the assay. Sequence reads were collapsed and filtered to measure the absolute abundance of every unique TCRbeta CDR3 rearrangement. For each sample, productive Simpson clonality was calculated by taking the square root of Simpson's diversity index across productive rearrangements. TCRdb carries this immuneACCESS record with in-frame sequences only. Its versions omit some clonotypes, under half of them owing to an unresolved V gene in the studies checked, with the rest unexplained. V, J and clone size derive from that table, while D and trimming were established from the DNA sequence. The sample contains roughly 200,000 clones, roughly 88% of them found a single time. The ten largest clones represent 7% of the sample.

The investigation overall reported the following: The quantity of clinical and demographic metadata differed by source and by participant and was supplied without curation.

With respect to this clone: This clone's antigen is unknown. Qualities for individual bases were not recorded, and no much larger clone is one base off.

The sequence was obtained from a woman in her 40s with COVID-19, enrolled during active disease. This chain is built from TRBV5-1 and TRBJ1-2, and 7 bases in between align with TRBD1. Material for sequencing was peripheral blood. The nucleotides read TGCGCCAGCAGCTCGGACAGGCCCGCGGGGGGCACCTTC. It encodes CASSSDRPAGGTF.